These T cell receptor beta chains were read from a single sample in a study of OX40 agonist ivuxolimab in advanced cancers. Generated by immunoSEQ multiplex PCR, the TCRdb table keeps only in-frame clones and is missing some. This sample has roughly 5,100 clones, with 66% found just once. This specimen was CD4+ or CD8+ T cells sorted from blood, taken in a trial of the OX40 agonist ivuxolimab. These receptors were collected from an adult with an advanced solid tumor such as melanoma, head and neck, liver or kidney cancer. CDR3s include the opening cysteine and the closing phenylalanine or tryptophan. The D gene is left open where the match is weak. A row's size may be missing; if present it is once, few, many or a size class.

CDR3: CARTGPPSTDTQYF
DNA: TGCGCCAGAACAGGGCCCCCGAGCACAGATACGCAGTATTTT
V: TRBV5-1
D: .
J: TRBJ2-3
length: 14
size: .

CDR3: CASSADPGTGSYEQYF
DNA: TGTGCCAGCAGCGCAGACCCCGGGACAGGGTCCTACGAGCAGTACTTC
V: TRBV9
D: TRBD1
J: TRBJ2-7
length: 16
size: once

CDR3: CASSPGDGGNEKLFF
DNA: TGTGCCAGCAGCCCCGGGGACGGAGGAAATGAAAAACTGTTTTTT
V: TRBV5-3
D: .
J: TRBJ1-4
length: 15
size: .

CDR3: CASSPPAGGTPRRAFF
DNA: TGTGCCAGCAGCCCCCCAGCTGGGGGGACCCCCAGAAGAGCTTTCTTT
V: TRBV11-1
D: .
J: TRBJ1-1
length: 16
size: .

CDR3: CASSAHQAFF
DNA: TGTGCCAGTAGTGCCCATCAAGCTTTCTTT
V: TRBV19
D: .
J: TRBJ1-1
length: 10
size: .

CDR3: CASSETGGYNQPQHF
DNA: TGTGCCAGCAGTGAGACAGGGGGCTATAATCAGCCCCAGCATTTT
V: TRBV6-1
D: TRBD1
J: TRBJ1-5
length: 15
size: .

CDR3: CASSWGTGEAFF
DNA: TGTGCCAGCAGCTGGGGGACAGGTGAAGCTTTCTTT
V: TRBV7-9
D: TRBD1
J: TRBJ1-1
length: 12
size: .

CDR3: CASSLFGQPQHF
DNA: TGTGCCAGCAGTTTATTTGGACAGCCCCAGCATTTT
V: TRBV27
D: .
J: TRBJ1-5
length: 12
size: .

CDR3: CASGTPGQGADYGYTF
DNA: TGCGCCAGCGGCACCCCTGGACAGGGGGCGGACTATGGCTACACCTTC
V: TRBV4-3
D: TRBD1
J: TRBJ1-2
length: 16
size: .

CDR3: CASSLGVWVGAFF
DNA: TGTGCCAGCAGCTTAGGTGTGTGGGTTGGGGCTTTCTTT
V: TRBV7-9
D: .
J: TRBJ1-1
length: 13
size: .

CDR3: CASSYSPRGVNEKLFF
DNA: TGTGCCAGCAGTTACTCGCCGCGGGGGGTTAATGAAAAACTGTTTTTT
V: TRBV6-5
D: .
J: TRBJ1-4
length: 16
size: .

CDR3: CASSPRSGEIVHEQYF
DNA: TGTGCCAGCAGTCCCCGGTCTGGGGAAATCGTCCACGAGCAGTACTTC
V: TRBV6-6
D: .
J: TRBJ2-7
length: 16
size: .

CDR3: CASSIGQRGVEDTQYF
DNA: TGTGCCAGTAGTATAGGCCAGCGGGGGGTGGAAGATACGCAGTATTTT
V: TRBV19
D: TRBD2
J: TRBJ2-3
length: 16
size: .

CDR3: CASSGSPLSYNEQFF
DNA: TGCGCCAGCAGCGGGTCGCCGCTCTCCTACAATGAGCAGTTCTTC
V: TRBV4-1
D: .
J: TRBJ2-1
length: 15
size: .

CDR3: CSAPGSLEMGYNEQFF
DNA: TGCAGCGCCCCAGGTTCACTAGAAATGGGCTACAATGAGCAGTTCTTC
V: TRBV29-1
D: .
J: TRBJ2-1
length: 16
size: .

CDR3: CASSLTTGFTEAFF
DNA: TGTGCCAGCAGCCTAACGACAGGATTCACTGAAGCTTTCTTT
V: TRBV7-8
D: .
J: TRBJ1-1
length: 14
size: .

CDR3: CASSYTGGTEAFF
DNA: TGTGCCAGCAGTTATACAGGGGGCACTGAAGCTTTCTTT
V: TRBV27
D: TRBD1
J: TRBJ1-1
length: 13
size: .

CDR3: CASSSDTRTGRFYEQYF
DNA: TGTGCCAGCAGTTCCGACACAAGGACAGGGAGGTTTTACGAGCAGTACTTC
V: TRBV28
D: TRBD1
J: TRBJ2-7
length: 17
size: .

CDR3: CASSPGTGPREQYF
DNA: TGTGCCAGCAGCCCGGGAACAGGGCCCCGAGAGCAGTACTTC
V: TRBV5-6
D: .
J: TRBJ2-7
length: 14
size: .

CDR3: CASSYVGGGYTF
DNA: TGTGCCAGCAGTTACGTGGGTGGTGGCTACACCTTC
V: TRBV6-5
D: .
J: TRBJ1-2
length: 12
size: .

CDR3: CASSYSTGLGTEAFF
DNA: TGTGCCAGCAGTTACTCTACAGGGTTGGGCACTGAAGCTTTCTTT
V: TRBV6-5
D: .
J: TRBJ1-1
length: 15
size: few

CDR3: CASSVGGLADEQFF
DNA: TGTGCCAGCAGCGTAGGGGGACTAGCCGATGAGCAGTTCTTC
V: TRBV9
D: TRBD2
J: TRBJ2-1
length: 14
size: .

CDR3: CASSGVPGLAGGRESGETQYF
DNA: TGTGCCAGCAGCGGAGTCCCGGGACTAGCGGGGGGGCGGGAGTCAGGAGAGACCCAGTACTTC
V: TRBV9
D: TRBD2
J: TRBJ2-5
length: 21
size: many

CDR3: CASSPLKGVFQPQHF
DNA: TGTGCCAGCAGCCCACTCAAGGGGGTGTTCCAGCCCCAGCATTTT
V: TRBV27
D: .
J: TRBJ1-5
length: 15
size: .

CDR3: CASSEGTALSPLHF
DNA: TGTGCCAGCAGTGAAGGGACAGCACTTTCACCCCTCCACTTT
V: TRBV28
D: TRBD1
J: TRBJ1-6
length: 14
size: .

CDR3: CASSTKTSGGAHTQYF
DNA: TGTGCCAGCAGCACCAAGACTAGCGGGGGGGCTCATACGCAGTATTTT
V: TRBV7-9
D: TRBD2
J: TRBJ2-3
length: 16
size: .

CDR3: CASTLGGAGELFF
DNA: TGTGCCAGCACCCTGGGGGGTGCCGGGGAGCTGTTTTTT
V: TRBV7-3
D: .
J: TRBJ2-2
length: 13
size: .

CDR3: CASSDQGRIQETQYF
DNA: TGTGCCAGCAGCGACCAGGGACGGATCCAAGAGACCCAGTACTTC
V: TRBV9
D: .
J: TRBJ2-5
length: 15
size: .

CDR3: CASSLDPSLNEQFF
DNA: TGTGCCAGCAGCTTAGATCCCTCGCTTAATGAGCAGTTCTTC
V: TRBV11-2
D: .
J: TRBJ2-1
length: 14
size: few

CDR3: CASSPGQGRGGEKLFF
DNA: TGTGCCAGCAGTCCGGGACAGGGGCGGGGAGGGGAAAAACTGTTTTTT
V: TRBV2
D: TRBD1
J: TRBJ1-4
length: 16
size: few

CDR3: CASSVRQTSNQPQHF
DNA: TGTGCCAGCAGTGTGAGACAGACCAGCAATCAGCCCCAGCATTTT
V: TRBV27
D: .
J: TRBJ1-5
length: 15
size: few

CDR3: CASSEEPTGDWQYF
DNA: TGTGCCAGCAGTGAAGAGCCGACAGGGGATTGGCAGTACTTC
V: TRBV6-1
D: TRBD1
J: TRBJ2-7
length: 14
size: .

CDR3: CASSFTGVGYGYTF
DNA: TGTGCCAGCAGCTTCACTGGAGTCGGCTATGGCTACACCTTC
V: TRBV4-2
D: .
J: TRBJ1-2
length: 14
size: .

CDR3: CASSQELADGDRAFF
DNA: TGCGCCAGCAGCCAAGAGTTGGCTGACGGGGATCGAGCTTTCTTT
V: TRBV4-3
D: .
J: TRBJ1-1
length: 15
size: .

CDR3: CASSPGDGGNEKLFF
DNA: TGTGCCAGCAGCCCCGGGGACGGAGGAAATGAAAAACTGTTTTTT
V: TRBV5-6
D: .
J: TRBJ1-4
length: 15
size: few

CDR3: CASSVNRDTTYEQYF
DNA: TGCGCCAGCAGCGTGAACCGGGACACGACCTACGAGCAGTACTTC
V: TRBV5-1
D: .
J: TRBJ2-7
length: 15
size: .

CDR3: CSARDGMTQYF
DNA: TGCAGTGCTAGAGACGGGATGACCCAGTACTTC
V: TRBV20-1
D: .
J: TRBJ2-5
length: 11
size: .

CDR3: CASSGWATNEKLFF
DNA: TGTGCCAGCAGTGGTTGGGCAACTAATGAAAAACTGTTTTTT
V: TRBV6-1
D: .
J: TRBJ1-4
length: 14
size: .

CDR3: CASSLSPGRDNSPLHF
DNA: TGTGCCAGCAGTTTATCTCCGGGGAGGGATAATTCACCCCTCCACTTT
V: TRBV28
D: .
J: TRBJ1-6
length: 16
size: .

CDR3: CASSQDIGPPSMNTEAFF
DNA: TGCGCCAGCAGCCAAGATATCGGTCCTCCGAGCATGAACACTGAAGCTTTCTTT
V: TRBV4-3
D: .
J: TRBJ1-1
length: 18
size: .

CDR3: CASNRLGVQYF
DNA: TGTGCCAGCAACCGACTGGGTGTGCAGTACTTC
V: TRBV27
D: .
J: TRBJ2-7
length: 11
size: .

CDR3: CASRPPGTGAADGYTF
DNA: TGTGCCAGCAGACCGCCCGGGACAGGGGCGGCCGATGGCTACACCTTC
V: TRBV7-9
D: TRBD1
J: TRBJ1-2
length: 16
size: .

CDR3: CASRYRKSYEQYF
DNA: TGTGCCAGCCGGTACCGGAAATCCTACGAGCAGTACTTC
V: TRBV27
D: .
J: TRBJ2-7
length: 13
size: .

CDR3: CASSLSGVEGGYTF
DNA: TGTGCCAGCAGCTTGTCAGGGGTTGAGGGTGGCTACACCTTC
V: TRBV5-8
D: .
J: TRBJ1-2
length: 14
size: .

CDR3: CASSLEGDFYEQFF
DNA: TGTGCCAGCAGCTTGGAAGGGGACTTCTATGAGCAGTTCTTC
V: TRBV5-6
D: .
J: TRBJ2-1
length: 14
size: few

CDR3: CSGHKGNQPQHF
DNA: TGCAGCGGACACAAAGGCAATCAGCCCCAGCATTTT
V: TRBV29-1
D: .
J: TRBJ1-5
length: 12
size: .

CDR3: CASSPEGGLLFEAFF
DNA: TGTGCCAGCAGTCCAGAGGGGGGCTTGCTATTCGAAGCTTTCTTT
V: TRBV6-5
D: .
J: TRBJ1-1
length: 15
size: .

CDR3: CASSPDGMYEQYF
DNA: TGTGCCAGCAGCCCGGACGGAATGTACGAGCAGTACTTC
V: TRBV27
D: .
J: TRBJ2-7
length: 13
size: .

CDR3: CASSPLVWTGQFMNTEAFF
DNA: TGTGCCAGCAGCCCCCTTGTCTGGACAGGTCAGTTCATGAACACTGAAGCTTTCTTT
V: TRBV7-8
D: TRBD1
J: TRBJ1-1
length: 19
size: .

CDR3: CASSPGTPESFF
DNA: TGTGCCAGCAGTCCGGGGACACCTGAATCCTTCTTT
V: TRBV6-5
D: .
J: TRBJ1-1
length: 12
size: .

CDR3: CASSLGIGLNEKLFF
DNA: TGTGCCAGCAGCTTAGGGATCGGACTAAATGAAAAACTGTTTTTT
V: TRBV7-8
D: .
J: TRBJ1-4
length: 15
size: .

CDR3: CASSPGTVPGELFF
DNA: TGTGCCAGCAGCCCTGGGACAGTTCCCGGGGAGCTGTTTTTT
V: TRBV5-6
D: TRBD1
J: TRBJ2-2
length: 14
size: few